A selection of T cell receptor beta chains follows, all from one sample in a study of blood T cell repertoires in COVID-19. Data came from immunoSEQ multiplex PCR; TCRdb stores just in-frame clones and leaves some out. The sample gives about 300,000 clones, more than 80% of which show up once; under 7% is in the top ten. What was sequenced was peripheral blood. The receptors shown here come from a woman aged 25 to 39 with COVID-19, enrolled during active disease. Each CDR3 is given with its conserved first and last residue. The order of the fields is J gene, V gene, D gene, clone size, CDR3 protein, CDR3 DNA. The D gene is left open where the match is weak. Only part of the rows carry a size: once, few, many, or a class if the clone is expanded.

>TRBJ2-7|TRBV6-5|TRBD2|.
CASSYSGKFYEQYF
TGTGCCAGCAGTTATAGCGGGAAGTTCTACGAGCAGTACTTC
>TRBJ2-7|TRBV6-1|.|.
CASSSSGEQYF
TGTGCCAGCAGTTCCTCGGGAGAGCAGTACTTC
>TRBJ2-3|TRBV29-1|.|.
CSVPVGDREYF
TGCAGCGTCCCAGTAGGGGATCGCGAGTATTTT
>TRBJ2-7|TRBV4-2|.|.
CASSQDTLASTYEQYF
TGTGCCAGCAGCCAAGATACCCTAGCGTCGACCTACGAGCAGTACTTC
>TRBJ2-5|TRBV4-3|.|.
CASSQGPGSQYF
TGCGCCAGCAGCCAAGGTCCGGGGTCCCAGTACTTC
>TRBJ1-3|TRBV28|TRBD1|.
CASSPPTGTSGNTIYF
TGTGCCAGCAGTCCCCCGACAGGGACTTCTGGAAACACCATATATTTT
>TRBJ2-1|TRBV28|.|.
CASRDQAFSYNEQFF
TGTGCCAGCAGAGATCAGGCGTTCTCCTACAATGAGCAGTTCTTC
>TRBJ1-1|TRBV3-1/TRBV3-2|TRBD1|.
CASSHGQGGNTEAFF
TGTGCCAGCAGCCATGGACAGGGCGGGAACACTGAAGCTTTCTTT
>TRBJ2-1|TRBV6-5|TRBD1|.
CASRTGEGEQFF
TGTGCCAGCCGGACAGGGGAAGGTGAGCAGTTCTTC
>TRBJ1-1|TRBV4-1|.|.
CASSQEPGRDTEAFF
TGCGCCAGCAGCCAAGAGCCAGGGAGGGACACTGAAGCTTTCTTT
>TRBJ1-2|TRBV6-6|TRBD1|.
CASSYADRGGDGYTF
TGTGCCAGCAGTTATGCGGACAGGGGAGGGGATGGCTACACCTTC
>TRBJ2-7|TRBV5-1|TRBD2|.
CASSLSGPGGHEQYF
TGCGCCAGCAGCTTATCGGGGCCGGGGGGGCACGAGCAGTACTTC
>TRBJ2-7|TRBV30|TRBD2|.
CAWSRELAGLSYEQYF
TGTGCCTGGAGTCGAGAACTAGCGGGCCTTTCCTACGAGCAGTACTTC
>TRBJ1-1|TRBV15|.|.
CATSRDGGVRAFF
TGTGCCACCAGCAGAGATGGCGGGGTGAGGGCTTTCTTT
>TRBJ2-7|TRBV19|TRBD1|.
CASSPWRQGADEQYF
TGTGCCAGTAGTCCATGGCGACAGGGGGCCGACGAGCAGTACTTC
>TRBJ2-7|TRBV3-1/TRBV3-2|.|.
CASSQSIFSDEQYF
TGTGCCAGCAGCCAATCGATTTTTTCGGACGAGCAGTACTTC
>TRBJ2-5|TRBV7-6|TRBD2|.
CASGKGLAGLDQETQYF
TGTGCTTCCGGCAAAGGGCTAGCGGGGCTCGACCAAGAGACCCAGTACTTC
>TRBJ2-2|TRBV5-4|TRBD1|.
CASSSRDRDTGELFF
TGTGCCAGCAGCTCCCGGGACAGGGACACCGGGGAGCTGTTTTTT
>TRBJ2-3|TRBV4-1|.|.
CASSQQQGWTDTQYF
TGCGCCAGCAGCCAACAACAGGGCTGGACAGATACGCAGTATTTT
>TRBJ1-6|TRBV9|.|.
CASSVKGGNSPLHF
TGTGCCAGCAGCGTGAAGGGAGGTAATTCACCCCTCCACTTT
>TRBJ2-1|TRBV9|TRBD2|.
CASSVGGRESGNEQFF
TGTGCCAGCAGCGTAGGAGGGCGGGAGTCAGGCAATGAGCAGTTCTTC
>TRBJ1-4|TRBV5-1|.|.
CASSLLGDEKLFF
TGCGCCAGCAGCTTACTAGGAGACGAAAAACTGTTTTTT
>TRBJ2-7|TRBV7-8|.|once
CASQDSTSPYEQYF
TGTGCCAGCCAAGACTCAACCTCACCCTACGAGCAGTACTTC
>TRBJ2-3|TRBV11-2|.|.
CASSGGDTQYF
TGTGCCAGCAGCGGCGGAGATACGCAGTATTTT
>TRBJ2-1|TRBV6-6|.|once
CASSHGGDNEQFF
TGTGCCAGCTCACACGGAGGGGACAATGAGCAGTTCTTC
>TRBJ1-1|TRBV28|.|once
CASTLGFRGAEAFF
TGTGCCAGCACCTTGGGTTTCAGGGGCGCTGAAGCTTTCTTT
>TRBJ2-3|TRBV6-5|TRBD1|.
CASSRDRSTDTQYF
TGTGCCAGCAGTCGGGACAGGAGCACAGATACGCAGTATTTT
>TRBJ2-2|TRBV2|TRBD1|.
CASIPGQGRTGELFF
TGTGCCAGCATTCCGGGACAGGGAAGAACCGGGGAGCTGTTTTTT
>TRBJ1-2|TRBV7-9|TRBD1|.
CASSSAQGARGYTF
TGTGCCAGCAGCTCCGCACAGGGGGCTCGAGGCTACACCTTC
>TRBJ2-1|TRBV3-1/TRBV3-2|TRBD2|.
CASSRSGREANEQFF
TGTGCCAGCAGCCGGAGCGGGAGGGAGGCCAATGAGCAGTTCTTC
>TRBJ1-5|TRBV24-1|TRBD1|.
CATSDGQGALGNQPQHF
TGTGCCACCAGTGATGGACAGGGGGCGCTTGGCAATCAGCCCCAGCATTTT
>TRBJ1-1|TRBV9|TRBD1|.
CASSEGNRGTEAFF
TGTGCCAGCAGCGAGGGGAACAGGGGCACTGAAGCTTTCTTT
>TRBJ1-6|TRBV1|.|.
CTSSPTGDRDNSPLHF
TGCACCAGCAGCCCCACCGGGGACAGAGATAATTCACCCCTCCACTTT
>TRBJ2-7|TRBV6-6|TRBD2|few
CASSLSSGSTYEQYF
TGTGCCAGCAGCCTCTCTAGCGGGAGCACCTACGAGCAGTACTTC
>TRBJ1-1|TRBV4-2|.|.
CASSQGTANTEAFF
TGTGCCAGCAGCCAAGGGACAGCTAACACTGAAGCTTTCTTT
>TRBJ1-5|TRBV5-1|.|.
CASSREGGQPQHF
TGCGCCAGCAGCCGGGAGGGCGGCCAGCCCCAGCATTTT
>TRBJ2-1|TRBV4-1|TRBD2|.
CASSQEPGTRAFF
TGCGCCAGCAGCCAAGAACCCGGGACTAGGGCGTTCTTC
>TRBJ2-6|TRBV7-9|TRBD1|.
CASGRQGIPGANVLTF
TGTGCCAGCGGAAGACAGGGAATCCCTGGGGCCAACGTCCTGACTTTC
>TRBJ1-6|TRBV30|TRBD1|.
CAYSRDRGFQPLHF
TGTGCCTATTCCAGGGACAGAGGATTTCAACCCCTCCACTTT
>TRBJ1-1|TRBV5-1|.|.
CASTGLRNTEAFF
TGCGCCAGCACCGGACTAAGGAACACTGAGGCTTTCTTT
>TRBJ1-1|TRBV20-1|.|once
CSAQKEVGAFF
TGCAGTGCTCAGAAGGAGGTTGGGGCTTTCTTT
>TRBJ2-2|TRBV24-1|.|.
CATSGVTNTGELFF
TGTGCCACCAGTGGAGTTACGAACACCGGGGAGCTGTTTTTT
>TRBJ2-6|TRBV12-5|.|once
CASGLGGSGAGANVLTF
TGTGCTAGTGGTTTGGGTGGTTCAGGGGCTGGGGCCAACGTCCTGACTTTC
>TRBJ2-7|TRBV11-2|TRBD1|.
CASSLVGTGGHEQYF
TGTGCCAGCAGCTTAGTAGGGACAGGGGGCCACGAGCAGTACTTC
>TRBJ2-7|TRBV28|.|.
CASHERGKYEQYF
TGTGCCAGCCACGAAAGGGGAAAGTACGAGCAGTACTTC
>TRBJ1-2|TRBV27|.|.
CASSLFGGGLSGPYGYTF
TGTGCCAGCAGTTTATTTGGCGGGGGTCTCAGCGGTCCTTATGGCTACACCTTC
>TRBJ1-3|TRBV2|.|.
CASRRLLGNTIYF
TGTGCCAGCAGGCGGCTACTCGGAAACACCATATATTTT
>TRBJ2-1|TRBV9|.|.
CASSVGSNEQFF
TGTGCCAGCAGCGTAGGCAGCAATGAGCAGTTCTTC